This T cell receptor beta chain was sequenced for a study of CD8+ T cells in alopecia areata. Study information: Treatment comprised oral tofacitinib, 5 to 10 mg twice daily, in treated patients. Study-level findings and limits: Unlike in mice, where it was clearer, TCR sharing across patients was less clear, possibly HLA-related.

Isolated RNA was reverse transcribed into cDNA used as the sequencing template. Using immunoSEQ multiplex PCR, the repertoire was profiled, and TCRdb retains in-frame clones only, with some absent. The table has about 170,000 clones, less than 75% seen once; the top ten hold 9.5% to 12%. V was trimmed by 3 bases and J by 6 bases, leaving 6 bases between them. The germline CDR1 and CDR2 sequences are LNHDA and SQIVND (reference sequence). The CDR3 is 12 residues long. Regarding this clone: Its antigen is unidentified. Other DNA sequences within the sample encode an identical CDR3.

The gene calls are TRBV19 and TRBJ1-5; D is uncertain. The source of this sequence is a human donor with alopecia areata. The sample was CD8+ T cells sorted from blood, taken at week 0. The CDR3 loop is CASSIGGQPQHF. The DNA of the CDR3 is TGTGCCAGTAGTATTGGAGGTCAGCCCCAGCATTTT.